This TCR beta chain was profiled in a study of technical replicates of blood from a handful of donors. V was clipped by 5 bases and J by 4 bases, with 17 bases between them. This CDR3 contains 15 residues. CDR1 and CDR2 (germline): SGHTA, FQGNSA. Assay: immunoSEQ multiplex PCR; the TCRdb copy retains only in-frame clones and omits some. The table has 85,000 to 100,000 clones, almost 96% seen once; the top ten hold roughly 0.22%. V is TRBV7-2 and J is TRBJ1-2; TRBD1 is a possible D gene (5 bases). The clonotype was recovered from a human donor in good health. Sequencing used T cells isolated from PBMCs. CDR3 in amino acids: CASSLPPGIGYGYTF. The DNA of the CDR3 is TGTGCCAGCAGCCTACCCCCAGGGATCGGCTATGGCTACACCTTC.